This T cell receptor beta chain is from a study of cytomegalovirus exposure and HLA in healthy donors. With regard to this clone: Its antigen is not identified.

Trimming pared 5 bases from V and 1 base from J, leaving 14 bases between. The CDR3 contains 16 residues. Germline CDR1 reads MNHEY; CDR2 reads SMNVEV (reference sequence). The study, taken as a whole, reports: In the approximately 120 validation repertoires, a later analysis found that first-cohort TCR clusters tended to co-occur. A list of 150 or so TCR beta chains associated with cytomegalovirus was given.

Sequenced by immunoSEQ multiplex PCR; TCRdb stores in-frame clones only, minus some. The sample includes over 110,000 clones, approximately 87% seen only once; the top ten take roughly 3%. The rearrangement uses TRBV27 and TRBJ2-2; tentative D call: TRBD1 (6 bases). Material: PBMCs. The TCR sequence derives from a man between 18 and 29 years old in good health and CMV-seronegative. CDR3 nucleotides: TGTGCCAGCAGTCGCTCCAGGGGTTTGAACACCGGGGAGCTGTTTTTT. Residues: CASSRSRGLNTGELFF.